This TCR beta chain was found in a study of cytomegalovirus exposure and HLA in healthy donors. Notes on the study in general: Cytomegalovirus-associated status was assigned to about 170 TCR beta chains. Exclusion as indistinguishable affected some V segments, including TRBV6-2 and TRBV6-3. When analyzed later, a missense DCLRE1C variant was found to be linked to TCR beta V- and J-gene trimming. From TCR beta sequences, most subjects' HLA-A and HLA-B alleles were reportedly predicted accurately.

Germline V gene lookup returns CDR1 SGHRS and CDR2 YFSETQ. The CDR3 covers 14 residues. V lost 7 bases and J lost 1; bases outside the gene matches: 3. The PCR employed 60 Vbeta primers together with 13 Jbeta primers. Clones were sequenced by immunoSEQ multiplex PCR, and TCRdb holds only the in-frame ones, with some missing. The sample's table shows 63,000 or so clones. With regard to this clone: Its cognate antigen is unknown.

The chain employs TRBV5-1 and TRBJ2-3, with 10 positions matching TRBD1. The sequence derives from a boy aged 10-17 years in good health and CMV-seronegative. The sequenced material came from PBMCs. Written as DNA, the CDR3 is TGCGCCAGCTGGGGGACAGGGGGCACAGATACGCAGTATTTT. Its protein is CASWGTGGTDTQYF.